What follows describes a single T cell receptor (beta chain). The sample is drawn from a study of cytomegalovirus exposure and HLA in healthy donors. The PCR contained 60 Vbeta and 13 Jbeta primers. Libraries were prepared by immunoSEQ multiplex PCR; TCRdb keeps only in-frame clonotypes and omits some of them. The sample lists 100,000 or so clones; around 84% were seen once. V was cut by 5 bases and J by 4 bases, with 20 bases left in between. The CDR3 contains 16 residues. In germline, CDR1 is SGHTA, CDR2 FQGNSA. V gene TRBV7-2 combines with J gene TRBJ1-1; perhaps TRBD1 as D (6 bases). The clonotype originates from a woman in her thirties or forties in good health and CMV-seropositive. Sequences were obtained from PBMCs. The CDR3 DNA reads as TGTGCCAGCAGCCGCGACAGACCCCAGGGGTCCACTGAAGCTTTCTTT. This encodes CASSRDRPQGSTEAFF.